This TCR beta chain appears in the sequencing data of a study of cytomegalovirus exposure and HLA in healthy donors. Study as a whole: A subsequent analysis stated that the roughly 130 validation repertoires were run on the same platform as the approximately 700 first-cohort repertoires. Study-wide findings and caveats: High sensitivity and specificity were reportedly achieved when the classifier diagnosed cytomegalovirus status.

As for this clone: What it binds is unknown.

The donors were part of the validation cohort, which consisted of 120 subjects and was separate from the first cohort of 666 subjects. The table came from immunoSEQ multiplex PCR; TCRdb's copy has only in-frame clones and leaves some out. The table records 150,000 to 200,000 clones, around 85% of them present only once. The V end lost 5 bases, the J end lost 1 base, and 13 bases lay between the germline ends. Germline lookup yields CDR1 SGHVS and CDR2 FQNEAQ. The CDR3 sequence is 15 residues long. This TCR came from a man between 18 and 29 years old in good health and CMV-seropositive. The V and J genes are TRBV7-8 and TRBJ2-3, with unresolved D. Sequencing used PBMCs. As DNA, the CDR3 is TGTGCCAGCAGCCGCAGATTAATACGCACAGATACGCAGTATTTT. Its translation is CASSRRLIRTDTQYF.